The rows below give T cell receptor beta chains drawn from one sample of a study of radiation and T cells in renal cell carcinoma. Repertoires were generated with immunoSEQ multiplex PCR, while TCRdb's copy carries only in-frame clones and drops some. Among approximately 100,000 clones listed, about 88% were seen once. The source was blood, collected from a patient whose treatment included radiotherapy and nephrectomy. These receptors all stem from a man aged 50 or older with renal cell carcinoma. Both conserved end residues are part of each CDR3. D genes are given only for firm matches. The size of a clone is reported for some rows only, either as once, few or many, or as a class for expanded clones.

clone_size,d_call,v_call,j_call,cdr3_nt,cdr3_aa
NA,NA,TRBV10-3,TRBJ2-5,TGTGCCATCTCTACGCATGGCGGCCAAGAGACCCAGTACTTC,CAISTHGGQETQYF
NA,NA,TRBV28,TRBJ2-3,TGTGCCAGCAGTTTTTACCGCACAGATACGCAGTATTTT,CASSFYRTDTQYF
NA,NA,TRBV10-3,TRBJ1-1,TGTGCCATCAGTGCAGCAGAGAACACTGAAGCTTTCTTT,CAISAAENTEAFF
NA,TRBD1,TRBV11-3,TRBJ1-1,TGTGCCAGCAGCTTAGATGCGCGGGGACAGGATACGAACACTGAAGCTTTCTTT,CASSLDARGQDTNTEAFF
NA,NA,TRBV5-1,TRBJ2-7,TGCGCCAGCAGCCCTGGGCCGGGGGCCTACGAGCAGTACTTC,CASSPGPGAYEQYF
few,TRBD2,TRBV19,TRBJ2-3,TGTGCCAGCCAGAGAGCGGGGACTAGCACAGATACGCAGTATTTT,CASQRAGTSTDTQYF
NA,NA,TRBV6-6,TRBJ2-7,TGTGCCAGCAGTTACTCTACCCTCTACGAGCAGTACTTC,CASSYSTLYEQYF
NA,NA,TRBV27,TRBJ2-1,TGTGCCAGCAGTTACCTAGACTCCTACAATGAGCAGTTCTTC,CASSYLDSYNEQFF
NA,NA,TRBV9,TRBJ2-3,TGTGCCAGCAGCGTACGGCGGATAAGCACAGATACGCAGTATTTT,CASSVRRISTDTQYF
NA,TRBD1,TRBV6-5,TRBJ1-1,TGTGCCAGCAGTTACTCCCAGGGGGCTAGCGACACTGAAGCTTTCTTT,CASSYSQGASDTEAFF
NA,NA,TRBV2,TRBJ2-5,TGTGCCAGCAAACCCGGGCCCCAAGAGACCCAGTACTTC,CASKPGPQETQYF